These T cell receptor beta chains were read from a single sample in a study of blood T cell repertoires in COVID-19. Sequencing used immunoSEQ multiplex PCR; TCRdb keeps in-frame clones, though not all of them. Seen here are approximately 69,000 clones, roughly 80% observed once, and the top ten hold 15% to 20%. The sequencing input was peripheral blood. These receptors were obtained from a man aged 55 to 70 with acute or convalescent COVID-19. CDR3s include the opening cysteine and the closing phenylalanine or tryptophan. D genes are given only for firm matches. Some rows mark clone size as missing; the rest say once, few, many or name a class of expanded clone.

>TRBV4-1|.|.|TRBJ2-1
TGCGCCAGCAGCCATTCGTACAATGAGCAGTTCTTC
CASSHSYNEQFF
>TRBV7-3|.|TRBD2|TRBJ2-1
TGTGCCAGCAGCTCCCGTGGCGGGGGAACCTACAATGAGCAGTTCTTC
CASSSRGGGTYNEQFF
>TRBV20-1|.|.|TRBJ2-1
TGCAGTGCTAGTCTCAGGGGAAATATCAATGAGCAGTTCTTC
CSASLRGNINEQFF
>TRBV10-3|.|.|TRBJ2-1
TGTGCCATCAGCGCTACAGGGAACGAGCAGTTCTTC
CAISATGNEQFF
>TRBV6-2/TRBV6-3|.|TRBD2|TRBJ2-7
TGTGCCAGCAGTACATCGGGTCTAGCGGGGGGTCGAAAAAAGCAGTACTTC
CASSTSGLAGGRKKQYF
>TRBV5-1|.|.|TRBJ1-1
TGCGCCAGCAGCTTGGGGTCGGGGAGCACTGAAGCTTTCTTT
CASSLGSGSTEAFF
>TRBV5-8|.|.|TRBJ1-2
TGTGCCAGCAGCTTGGTTGAGGCAGGGACTAACTATGGCTACACCTTC
CASSLVEAGTNYGYTF
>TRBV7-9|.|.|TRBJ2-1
TGTGCCAGCAGCTTTGATCTGGCGGGGCAACTAAACAATGAGCAGTTCTTC
CASSFDLAGQLNNEQFF
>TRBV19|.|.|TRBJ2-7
TGTGCCAGTAGTATTAGACAGGGAGGATTTACCTACGAGCAGTACTTC
CASSIRQGGFTYEQYF
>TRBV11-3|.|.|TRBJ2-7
TGTGCCAGCAGCCGACAGGGAGGTTCCTACGAGCAGTACTTC
CASSRQGGSYEQYF
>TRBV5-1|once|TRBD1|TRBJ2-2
TGCGCCAGCAGCAGACAGGGGAGCACCGGGGAGCTGTTTTTT
CASSRQGSTGELFF
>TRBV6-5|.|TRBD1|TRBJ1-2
TGTGCCAGCAGTTCAATACGGACAGGGGGCGGCTACACCTTC
CASSSIRTGGGYTF
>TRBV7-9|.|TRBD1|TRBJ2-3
TGTGCCAGCAGCTCGGGACAGGCAATCACAGATACGCAGTATTTT
CASSSGQAITDTQYF
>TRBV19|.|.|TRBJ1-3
TGTGCCAGTAGTATTGTTCACAGACCTGGAAACACCATATATTTT
CASSIVHRPGNTIYF
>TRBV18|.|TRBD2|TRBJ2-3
TGTGCCAGCTCACCACGTCAGCCGGGGGGGCCTTCTACGCAGTATTTT
CASSPRQPGGPSTQYF
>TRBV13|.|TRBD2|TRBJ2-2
TGTGCCAGCGAGCGGGGGCAGCTGAACACCGGGGAGCTGTTTTTT
CASERGQLNTGELFF
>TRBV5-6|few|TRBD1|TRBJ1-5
TGTGCCAGCAGCTTGGCGAGGGGACAGAGGAATCAGCCCCAGCATTTT
CASSLARGQRNQPQHF
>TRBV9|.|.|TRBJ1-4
TGTGCCAGCAGCGTAGGGGGCAGGGAGGGTGAAAAACTGTTTTTT
CASSVGGREGEKLFF
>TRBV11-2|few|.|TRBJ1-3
TGTGCCAGCAGCGGCAGGGGATCGTCTGGAAACACCATATATTTT
CASSGRGSSGNTIYF
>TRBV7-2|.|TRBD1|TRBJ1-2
TGTGCCAGCAGCTTAGACAGGGGGAACTATGGCTACACCTTC
CASSLDRGNYGYTF
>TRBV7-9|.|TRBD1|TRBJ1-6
TGTGCCAGCAGCTCCGATCAGGGGGCCGGGTCACCCCTCCACTTT
CASSSDQGAGSPLHF
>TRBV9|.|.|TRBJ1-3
TGTGCCAGCAGCGTAGCTTGGGGGGGGCCAGGAAACACCATATATTTT
CASSVAWGGPGNTIYF
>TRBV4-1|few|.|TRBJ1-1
TGCGCCAGCAGCCATCTCCCGACAGGTCTGAACACTGAAGCTTTCTTT
CASSHLPTGLNTEAFF
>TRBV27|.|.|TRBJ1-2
TGTGCCAGCAGTTTAGGGGGGACTCACCGCTACACCTTC
CASSLGGTHRYTF
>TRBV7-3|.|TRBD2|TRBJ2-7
TGTGCCAGCAGCCCCGCCCCTAGCGGGGTGGCCGAGCAGTACTTC
CASSPAPSGVAEQYF
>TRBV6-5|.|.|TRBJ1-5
TGTGCCAGCAGTTACTCGAATTCGGGAAATCAGCCCCAGCATTTT
CASSYSNSGNQPQHF
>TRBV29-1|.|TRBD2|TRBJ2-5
TGCAGCGTTGATCGGGGGGGGCTAGAGACCCAGTACTTC
CSVDRGGLETQYF
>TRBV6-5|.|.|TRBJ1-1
TGTGCCAGCAGTTCCGGGTTAAGGAACACTGAAGCTTTCTTT
CASSSGLRNTEAFF
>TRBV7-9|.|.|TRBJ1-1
TGTGCCAGCAGCCGCATGAACCGGGACACTGAAGCTTTCTTT
CASSRMNRDTEAFF
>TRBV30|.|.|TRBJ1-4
TGTGCCTGGAGGGGACACGCGCCCGATGAAAAACTGTTTTTT
CAWRGHAPDEKLFF
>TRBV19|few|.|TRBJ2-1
TGTGCCAGTAGTGCGGGAACCCCTTCCTACAATGAGCAGTTCTTC
CASSAGTPSYNEQFF
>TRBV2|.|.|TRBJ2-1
TGTGCCAGCACTTCGGGACATACCAACAATGAGCAGTTCTTC
CASTSGHTNNEQFF
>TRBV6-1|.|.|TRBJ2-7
TGTGCCAGCAGTGAAATTCCGACAGGCTACTCCTACGAGCAGTACTTC
CASSEIPTGYSYEQYF
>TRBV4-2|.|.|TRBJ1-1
TGTGCCAGCAGCCAAGAAACAGGTAACACTGAAGCTTTCTTT
CASSQETGNTEAFF
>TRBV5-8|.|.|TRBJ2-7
TGTGCCAGCAGCTTGGAACCAGGGATGGCCTACGAGCAGTACTTC
CASSLEPGMAYEQYF
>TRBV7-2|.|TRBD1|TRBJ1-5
TGTGCCAGCAGCTTAGTTCCGGGGGACAGAAGCAATCAGCCCCAGCATTTT
CASSLVPGDRSNQPQHF
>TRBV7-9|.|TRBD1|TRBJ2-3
TGTGCCAGCAGCCACAGACAGGGGATGTGGACAGATACGCAGTATTTT
CASSHRQGMWTDTQYF
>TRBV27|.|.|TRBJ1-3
TGTGCCAGCAGTAAGACTTACTCTGGAAACACCATATATTTT
CASSKTYSGNTIYF
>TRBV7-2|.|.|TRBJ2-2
TGTGCCAGCAGCTTAGAGCCAGGGGTAAAGCTGTTTTTT
CASSLEPGVKLFF
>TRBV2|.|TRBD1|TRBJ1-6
TGTGCCAGCAGTGAAATGGGACAGACAAATTCACCCCTCCACTTT
CASSEMGQTNSPLHF
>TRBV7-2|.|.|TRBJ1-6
TGTGCCAGCAGCTTATATGAGTTTTCACCCCTCCACTTT
CASSLYEFSPLHF